The rows below give T cell receptor beta chains drawn from one sample of a study of cytomegalovirus exposure and HLA in healthy donors. Sequenced by immunoSEQ multiplex PCR; TCRdb stores in-frame clones only, minus some. The table includes around 160,000 clones, around four fifths detected once. Sample: PBMCs. The receptors come from a man younger than 40 in good health and CMV-seropositive. Both conserved end residues are part of each CDR3. Fields, in order: clone size, V gene, D gene, J gene, CDR3 protein, CDR3 DNA. A D gene is named only where the DNA matches it firmly. Clone size is not always given. Where it is, it says once, few, many or a class for expanded clones.

abundance: -; v_gene: TRBV6-5; d_gene: TRBD1; j_gene: TRBJ2-1; CDR3aa: CASSYFGQGADEQFF; CDR3nt: TGTGCCAGCAGTTACTTCGGACAGGGTGCGGATGAGCAGTTCTTC
abundance: -; v_gene: TRBV4-2; d_gene: TRBD1; j_gene: TRBJ2-7; CDR3aa: CASSPGTGTGFFYEQYF; CDR3nt: TGTGCCAGCAGCCCAGGAACCGGGACAGGGTTCTTCTACGAGCAGTACTTC
abundance: -; v_gene: TRBV7-9; d_gene: TRBD2; j_gene: TRBJ2-3; CDR3aa: CASHAGGITDTQYF; CDR3nt: TGTGCCAGCCATGCGGGGGGGATCACAGATACGCAGTATTTT
abundance: -; v_gene: TRBV7-2; d_gene: -; j_gene: TRBJ2-3; CDR3aa: CASSLRGFTDTQYF; CDR3nt: TGTGCCAGCAGCTTAAGGGGCTTCACAGATACGCAGTATTTT
abundance: once; v_gene: TRBV9; d_gene: -; j_gene: TRBJ2-1; CDR3aa: CASSVGGGTEQFF; CDR3nt: TGTGCCAGCAGCGTAGGAGGTGGGACAGAGCAGTTCTTC
abundance: -; v_gene: TRBV5-1; d_gene: TRBD1; j_gene: TRBJ2-1; CDR3aa: CASSFIGTGTYNEQFF; CDR3nt: TGCGCCAGCAGCTTTATAGGGACAGGGACCTACAATGAGCAGTTCTTC
abundance: -; v_gene: TRBV7-7; d_gene: TRBD2; j_gene: TRBJ2-1; CDR3aa: CASSPPGLGHEQFF; CDR3nt: TGTGCTAGCAGCCCGCCGGGACTAGGACATGAGCAGTTCTTC
abundance: -; v_gene: TRBV5-4; d_gene: TRBD1; j_gene: TRBJ1-2; CDR3aa: CASSLSRDRIYGYTF; CDR3nt: TGTGCCAGCAGCTTATCCCGGGACAGGATTTATGGCTACACCTTC
abundance: -; v_gene: TRBV4-3; d_gene: TRBD2; j_gene: TRBJ2-1; CDR3aa: CASSQEPSGDGEQFF; CDR3nt: TGCGCCAGCAGCCAAGAACCTAGCGGGGACGGTGAGCAGTTCTTC
abundance: -; v_gene: TRBV4-1; d_gene: TRBD1; j_gene: TRBJ1-1; CDR3aa: CASSPRPGGMNTEAFF; CDR3nt: TGCGCCAGCAGCCCCCGGCCAGGGGGGATGAACACTGAAGCTTTCTTT
abundance: -; v_gene: TRBV14; d_gene: -; j_gene: TRBJ2-3; CDR3aa: CASSQGGDGTDTQYF; CDR3nt: TGTGCCAGCAGCCAAGGGGGGGATGGCACAGATACGCAGTATTTT
abundance: -; v_gene: TRBV6-5; d_gene: TRBD1; j_gene: TRBJ1-2; CDR3aa: CASSYHGQGYGYTF; CDR3nt: TGTGCCAGCAGTTACCACGGACAGGGATATGGCTACACCTTC
abundance: once; v_gene: TRBV27; d_gene: TRBD1; j_gene: TRBJ2-1; CDR3aa: CASSLLAGTGGSEQFF; CDR3nt: TGTGCCAGCAGTTTATTAGCCGGGACAGGCGGCTCCGAGCAGTTCTTC
abundance: -; v_gene: TRBV5-1; d_gene: -; j_gene: TRBJ1-3; CDR3aa: CASSLHSGNTIYF; CDR3nt: TGCGCCAGCAGCTTGCACTCTGGAAACACCATATATTTT
abundance: once; v_gene: TRBV4-3; d_gene: -; j_gene: TRBJ1-1; CDR3aa: CASSQGLEVNTEAFF; CDR3nt: TGCGCCAGCAGCCAAGGGCTGGAGGTGAACACTGAAGCTTTCTTT
abundance: -; v_gene: TRBV7-6; d_gene: -; j_gene: TRBJ2-1; CDR3aa: CASSLISEQFF; CDR3nt: TGTGCCAGCAGCTTAATAAGCGAGCAGTTCTTC
abundance: -; v_gene: TRBV13; d_gene: -; j_gene: TRBJ2-2; CDR3aa: CASRKGANTGELFF; CDR3nt: TGTGCCAGCAGGAAGGGAGCGAACACCGGGGAGCTGTTTTTT
abundance: -; v_gene: TRBV7-2; d_gene: -; j_gene: TRBJ2-4; CDR3aa: CASSPQLNIQYF; CDR3nt: TGTGCCAGCAGCCCCCAATTAAACATTCAGTACTTC
abundance: -; v_gene: TRBV10-3; d_gene: TRBD2; j_gene: TRBJ2-1; CDR3aa: CAISDLAGSSYNEQFF; CDR3nt: TGTGCCATCAGTGACTTAGCGGGGAGCTCCTACAATGAGCAGTTCTTC
abundance: -; v_gene: TRBV27; d_gene: -; j_gene: TRBJ2-2; CDR3aa: CASSLREYTGELFF; CDR3nt: TGTGCCAGCAGTTTGAGGGAGTACACCGGGGAGCTGTTTTTT
abundance: -; v_gene: TRBV7-2; d_gene: TRBD2; j_gene: TRBJ2-4; CDR3aa: CASSFASGRNIQYF; CDR3nt: TGTGCCAGCAGCTTCGCTAGCGGGAGAAACATTCAGTACTTC
abundance: few; v_gene: TRBV9; d_gene: TRBD2; j_gene: TRBJ2-3; CDR3aa: CASSPGTSGGASTDTQYF; CDR3nt: TGTGCCAGCAGCCCAGGGACTAGCGGGGGTGCTAGCACAGATACGCAGTATTTT
abundance: -; v_gene: TRBV7-8; d_gene: -; j_gene: TRBJ2-2; CDR3aa: CASRPFGRGRTGELFF; CDR3nt: TGTGCCAGCAGACCATTCGGGCGGGGAAGGACCGGGGAGCTGTTTTTT
abundance: -; v_gene: TRBV27; d_gene: TRBD1; j_gene: TRBJ2-5; CDR3aa: CASSSYMGQGGETQYF; CDR3nt: TGTGCCAGCAGTTCCTACATGGGACAGGGGGGAGAGACCCAGTACTTC
abundance: -; v_gene: TRBV7-2; d_gene: TRBD2; j_gene: TRBJ2-7; CDR3aa: CASSLGSASGQDEQYF; CDR3nt: TGTGCCAGCAGCTTAGGGTCGGCTAGCGGGCAGGACGAGCAGTACTTC
abundance: -; v_gene: TRBV12-5; d_gene: -; j_gene: TRBJ2-3; CDR3aa: CASGLPGTPGTDTQYF; CDR3nt: TGTGCTAGTGGTTTGCCGGGGACTCCGGGGACAGATACGCAGTATTTT
abundance: few; v_gene: TRBV5-1; d_gene: -; j_gene: TRBJ1-5; CDR3aa: CASSLGQNNQPQHF; CDR3nt: TGCGCCAGCAGCTTGGGACAGAACAATCAGCCCCAGCATTTT
abundance: -; v_gene: TRBV7-9; d_gene: TRBD1; j_gene: TRBJ1-2; CDR3aa: CASSSIGQGPGYTF; CDR3nt: TGTGCCAGCAGCTCCATAGGACAGGGACCAGGCTACACCTTC
abundance: few; v_gene: TRBV12-5; d_gene: TRBD2; j_gene: TRBJ2-7; CDR3aa: CASGYGTSGAYEQYF; CDR3nt: TGTGCTAGTGGTTACGGGACTAGCGGGGCGTACGAGCAGTACTTC
abundance: -; v_gene: TRBV7-7; d_gene: -; j_gene: TRBJ2-7; CDR3aa: CASSLGAGYEQYF; CDR3nt: TGTGCTAGCAGCTTAGGCGCAGGCTACGAGCAGTACTTC
abundance: -; v_gene: TRBV19; d_gene: TRBD1; j_gene: TRBJ1-2; CDR3aa: CASRRQGQGYGYTF; CDR3nt: TGTGCCAGTAGAAGACAGGGACAGGGTTATGGCTACACCTTC
abundance: -; v_gene: TRBV5-4; d_gene: TRBD2; j_gene: TRBJ2-4; CDR3aa: CASSLEAAGGNIQYF; CDR3nt: TGTGCCAGCAGCTTGGAGGCGGCGGGGGGAAACATTCAGTACTTC
abundance: -; v_gene: TRBV4-1; d_gene: -; j_gene: TRBJ1-4; CDR3aa: CASSPAVGDEKLFF; CDR3nt: TGCGCCAGCAGCCCGGCGGTGGGAGATGAAAAACTGTTTTTT
abundance: -; v_gene: TRBV18; d_gene: TRBD1; j_gene: TRBJ2-7; CDR3aa: CASSPPTGYGEQYF; CDR3nt: TGTGCCAGCTCTCCCCCGACAGGGTACGGCGAGCAGTACTTC
abundance: few; v_gene: TRBV6-7; d_gene: -; j_gene: TRBJ1-1; CDR3aa: CASSYSRTVNTEAFF; CDR3nt: TGTGCCAGCAGTTACTCTCGGACAGTGAACACTGAAGCTTTCTTT
abundance: few; v_gene: TRBV6-4; d_gene: -; j_gene: TRBJ1-2; CDR3aa: CASSVSANYGYTF; CDR3nt: TGTGCCAGCAGTGTGAGTGCTAACTATGGCTACACCTTC
abundance: -; v_gene: TRBV5-1; d_gene: -; j_gene: TRBJ1-2; CDR3aa: CASGGGVRDGYTF; CDR3nt: TGCGCCAGTGGCGGGGGGGTCCGGGATGGCTACACCTTC
abundance: -; v_gene: TRBV7-2; d_gene: TRBD1; j_gene: TRBJ1-2; CDR3aa: CASSLKDRVGYTF; CDR3nt: TGTGCCAGCAGCTTAAAGGACAGGGTGGGCTACACCTTC
abundance: -; v_gene: TRBV15; d_gene: -; j_gene: TRBJ2-5; CDR3aa: CATSREKVGVETQYF; CDR3nt: TGTGCCACCAGCAGGGAGAAGGTCGGAGTGGAGACCCAGTACTTC
abundance: many; v_gene: TRBV7-6; d_gene: TRBD1; j_gene: TRBJ1-6; CDR3aa: CASSPWTGDNSPLHF; CDR3nt: TGTGCCAGCAGCCCGTGGACAGGAGATAATTCACCCCTCCACTTT
abundance: -; v_gene: TRBV19; d_gene: TRBD1; j_gene: TRBJ1-1; CDR3aa: CASSRTGGRRNTEAFF; CDR3nt: TGTGCCAGTAGTAGAACAGGGGGCAGAAGGAACACTGAAGCTTTCTTT
abundance: once; v_gene: TRBV7-2; d_gene: -; j_gene: TRBJ1-1; CDR3aa: CASTFPGGEGKSGAFF; CDR3nt: TGTGCCAGCACTTTCCCCGGGGGGGAGGGCAAATCTGGAGCTTTCTTT
abundance: once; v_gene: TRBV10-3; d_gene: -; j_gene: TRBJ2-5; CDR3aa: CAISESRRTEVRSQYF; CDR3nt: TGTGCCATCAGTGAGTCGAGGAGGACAGAGGTGAGGTCCCAGTACTTC
abundance: -; v_gene: TRBV6-5; d_gene: -; j_gene: TRBJ2-1; CDR3aa: CASSYSSTGKNEQFF; CDR3nt: TGTGCCAGCAGTTACTCGTCGACGGGGAAGAATGAGCAGTTCTTC
abundance: -; v_gene: TRBV7-3; d_gene: TRBD2; j_gene: TRBJ2-1; CDR3aa: CASSPPASGYNEQFF; CDR3nt: TGTGCCAGCAGCCCCCCGGCTAGCGGCTACAATGAGCAGTTCTTC
abundance: -; v_gene: TRBV30; d_gene: TRBD2; j_gene: TRBJ2-3; CDR3aa: CAWMGGETDTQYF; CDR3nt: TGTGCCTGGATGGGGGGGGAAACAGATACGCAGTATTTT
abundance: many; v_gene: TRBV19; d_gene: -; j_gene: TRBJ1-4; CDR3aa: CASSNQGWANEKLFF; CDR3nt: TGTGCCAGTAGTAACCAGGGGTGGGCTAATGAAAAACTGTTTTTT
abundance: -; v_gene: TRBV5-1; d_gene: -; j_gene: TRBJ2-2; CDR3aa: CASSLGGNTGELFF; CDR3nt: TGCGCCAGCAGCTTGGGCGGAAACACCGGGGAGCTGTTTTTT
abundance: -; v_gene: TRBV28; d_gene: TRBD1; j_gene: TRBJ2-5; CDR3aa: CASTQGVPLQETQYF; CDR3nt: TGTGCCAGTACACAGGGGGTGCCCCTCCAAGAGACCCAGTACTTC
abundance: few; v_gene: TRBV5-1; d_gene: -; j_gene: TRBJ2-7; CDR3aa: CASQTAGEQYF; CDR3nt: TGCGCCAGCCAGACGGCCGGGGAGCAGTACTTC
abundance: -; v_gene: TRBV18; d_gene: -; j_gene: TRBJ1-2; CDR3aa: CASSPIQGGNYGYTF; CDR3nt: TGTGCCAGCTCACCAATCCAGGGAGGTAACTATGGCTACACCTTC
abundance: -; v_gene: TRBV5-1; d_gene: TRBD1; j_gene: TRBJ1-4; CDR3aa: CASKQQGGEKLFF; CDR3nt: TGCGCCAGCAAGCAACAGGGGGGTGAAAAACTGTTTTTT
abundance: -; v_gene: TRBV7-2; d_gene: -; j_gene: TRBJ1-5; CDR3aa: CASSLAGGGGSNQPQHF; CDR3nt: TGTGCCAGCAGCTTAGCAGGCGGGGGTGGAAGCAATCAGCCCCAGCATTTT
abundance: -; v_gene: TRBV4-2; d_gene: -; j_gene: TRBJ1-4; CDR3aa: CASSQDPATGGNEKLFF; CDR3nt: TGTGCCAGCAGCCAAGATCCGGCGACGGGGGGTAATGAAAAACTGTTTTTT
abundance: few; v_gene: TRBV6-6; d_gene: -; j_gene: TRBJ1-1; CDR3aa: CASSYFAGTTEAFF; CDR3nt: TGTGCCAGCAGTTATTTCGCGGGAACAACTGAAGCTTTCTTT